A selection of T cell receptor beta chains follows, all from one sample in a study of T cell clones after liver transplantation. The method was immunoSEQ multiplex PCR; TCRdb's version includes in-frame clones alone and lacks a portion of them. The table lists more than 20,000 clones, approximately 84% of them singletons. The material sequenced was CD8+ T cells from blood, taken around 54 months after liver transplant. These TCRs come from a human patient who received a liver transplant. Among the T cells, some may be from the graft donor. Both conserved end residues are part of each CDR3. D genes are given only for firm matches. Expanded clones are given a class, and other clones once, few, many or no size at all.

V,D,size,J,CDR3,DNA
TRBV11-2,NA,NA,TRBJ2-7,CASSTLQPEQYF,TGTGCCAGCAGCACCCTCCAGCCCGAGCAGTACTTC
TRBV9,NA,NA,TRBJ1-1,CASSVATITEAFF,TGTGCCAGCAGCGTAGCTACGATTACTGAAGCTTTCTTT
TRBV4-2,NA,NA,TRBJ2-5,CASSQDLSQETQYF,TGTGCCAGCAGCCAGGACCTTAGTCAAGAGACCCAGTACTTC
TRBV14,NA,NA,TRBJ2-1,CASTSVTGRYNEQFF,TGTGCCAGCACCTCTGTTACAGGGAGGTACAATGAGCAGTTCTTC
TRBV28,NA,NA,TRBJ1-4,CASSPPRGKLFF,TGTGCCAGCAGCCCCCCGAGAGGAAAACTGTTTTTT
TRBV9,NA,NA,TRBJ1-5,CASSVGGFSNQPQHF,TGTGCCAGCAGCGTAGGAGGGTTTAGCAATCAGCCCCAGCATTTT
TRBV7-2,NA,NA,TRBJ1-4,CASSLVGQGNEKLFF,TGTGCCAGCAGCTTAGTGGGGCAGGGAAATGAAAAACTGTTTTTT
TRBV19,TRBD1,NA,TRBJ1-5,CASSIGQGDQPQHF,TGTGCCAGTAGTATAGGACAGGGAGATCAGCCCCAGCATTTT
TRBV10-2,TRBD1,NA,TRBJ2-1,CASWGDREGKDEQFF,TGCGCCAGCTGGGGGGACAGGGAAGGGAAGGATGAGCAGTTCTTC
TRBV21-1,NA,NA,TRBJ1-2,CASKGKGASNYGYTF,TGTGCCAGCAAGGGGAAGGGCGCCTCTAACTATGGCTACACCTTC
TRBV4-1,NA,few,TRBJ1-1,CASSLRGGMDTEAFF,TGCGCCAGCAGCCTTAGAGGAGGGATGGACACTGAAGCTTTCTTT
TRBV2,TRBD1,medium-sized,TRBJ2-7,CASSGTGLYSYEQYF,TGTGCCAGCAGTGGGACAGGATTATACTCCTACGAGCAGTACTTC
TRBV7-8,NA,NA,TRBJ2-7,CASSFLGVHEQYF,TGTGCCAGCAGCTTTCTGGGGGTCCACGAGCAGTACTTC
TRBV5-6,NA,few,TRBJ2-7,CASSLRSTGTDEQYF,TGTGCCAGCAGCTTGAGGTCCACAGGGACCGACGAGCAGTACTTC
TRBV5-6,NA,NA,TRBJ2-2,CASSPILNTGELFF,TGTGCCAGCAGCCCTATTTTAAACACCGGGGAGCTGTTTTTT
TRBV28,TRBD2,few,TRBJ2-3,CASSDAGLADTQYF,TGTGCCAGCAGTGATGCAGGACTAGCAGATACGCAGTATTTT
TRBV19,NA,NA,TRBJ1-1,CASRKYTEAFF,TGTGCCAGTAGGAAGTACACTGAAGCTTTCTTT
TRBV4-1,NA,NA,TRBJ2-7,CASSQVGVYEQYF,TGCGCCAGCAGCCAAGTAGGGGTCTACGAGCAGTACTTC
TRBV19,TRBD1,NA,TRBJ2-4,CASSILGTGKNIQYF,TGTGCCAGTAGTATATTAGGGACAGGGAAAAACATTCAGTACTTC
TRBV4-1,TRBD2,NA,TRBJ2-7,CASSQDQLAGVYEQYF,TGCGCCAGCAGCCAAGATCAACTAGCGGGGGTGTACGAGCAGTACTTC
TRBV5-4,NA,NA,TRBJ1-1,CASSLSGFTEAFF,TGTGCCAGCAGCTTGTCAGGGTTCACTGAAGCTTTCTTT
TRBV14,NA,NA,TRBJ2-5,CASSQDTEGETQYF,TGTGCCAGCAGCCAAGATACCGAGGGGGAGACCCAGTACTTC